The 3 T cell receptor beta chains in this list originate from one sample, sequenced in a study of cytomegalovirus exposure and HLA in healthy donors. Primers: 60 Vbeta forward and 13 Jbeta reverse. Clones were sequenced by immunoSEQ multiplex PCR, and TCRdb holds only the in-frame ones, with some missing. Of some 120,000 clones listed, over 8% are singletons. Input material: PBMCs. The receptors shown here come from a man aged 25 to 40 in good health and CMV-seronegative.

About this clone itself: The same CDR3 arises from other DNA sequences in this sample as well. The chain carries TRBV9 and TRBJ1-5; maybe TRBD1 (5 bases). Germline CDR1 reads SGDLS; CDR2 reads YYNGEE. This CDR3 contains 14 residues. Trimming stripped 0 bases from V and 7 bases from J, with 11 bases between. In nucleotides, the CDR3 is TGTGCCAGCAGCGTAGATGGGGCCGGGCAGCCCCAGCATTTT. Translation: CASSVDGAGQPQHF.

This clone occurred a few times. The CDR3 spells CASSVGGTEAFF. The CDR3 DNA follows: TGTGCCAGCAGCGTCGGGGGCACTGAAGCTTTCTTT. J is TRBJ1-1 and V is TRBV9, with a possible D match to TRBD1 (5 bases). The CDR3 loop spans 12 amino acids. Germline lookup yields CDR1 SGDLS and CDR2 YYNGEE. Trimming shortened V by 2 bases and J by 4 bases, and 6 bases separated the two germline ends.

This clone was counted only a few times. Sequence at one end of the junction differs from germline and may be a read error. Here the CDR3 reads CASSGRSGGQANF. The CDR3 DNA reads as TGTGCCAGCAGTGGAAGGTCGGGGGGACAGGCGAACTTC. The genes are TRBV6-1 and TRBJ2-4; tentatively, D is TRBD1 (8 bases). There are 13 residues in the CDR3. CDR1 is MNHNS and CDR2 is SASEGT in the germline V gene.